The entry below describes one TCR beta chain. The antigen remains undetermined. The data belong to a study of cytomegalovirus exposure and HLA in healthy donors. Study results and caveats: Reportedly, cytomegalovirus status was diagnosed with high sensitivity and specificity. Most TCR sequences were rare, but some public TCRs occurred in many donors.

Clones were sequenced by immunoSEQ multiplex PCR, and TCRdb holds only the in-frame ones, with some missing. The table includes 240,000 or so clones, about 86% detected once. CDR1 is MNHNS and CDR2 is SASEGT in the germline V gene. Trimming shortened V by 8 bases and J by 0 bases, and 14 bases separated the two germline ends. The CDR3 spans 14 residues. Sequencing was done on a sample of PBMCs. This TCR derives from a woman aged 25 to 39 in good health and CMV-seropositive. The rearrangement joins TRBV6-1 to TRBJ2-7; possible D gene TRBD1, 6 bases. The CDR3 coding sequence is TGTGCCAGCCGAGGGGGAGACCCCTCCTACGAGCAGTACTTC. Translated: CASRGGDPSYEQYF.